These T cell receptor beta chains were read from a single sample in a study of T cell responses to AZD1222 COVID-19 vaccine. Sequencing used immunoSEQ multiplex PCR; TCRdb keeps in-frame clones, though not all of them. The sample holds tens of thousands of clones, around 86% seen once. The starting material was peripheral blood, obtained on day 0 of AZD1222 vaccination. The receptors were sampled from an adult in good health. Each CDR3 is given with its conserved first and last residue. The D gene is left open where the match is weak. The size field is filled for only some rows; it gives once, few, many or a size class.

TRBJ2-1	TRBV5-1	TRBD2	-	CASSLGSGGFNYNEQFF	TGCGCCAGCAGCTTGGGTAGCGGGGGGTTCAACTACAATGAGCAGTTCTTC
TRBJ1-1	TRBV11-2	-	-	CASSLELDRHTEAFF	TGTGCCAGCAGCTTAGAGCTGGACAGACACACTGAAGCTTTCTTT
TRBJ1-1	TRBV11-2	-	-	CASSFSLLSNTEAFF	TGTGCCAGCAGCTTTTCCTTACTCTCGAACACTGAAGCTTTCTTT
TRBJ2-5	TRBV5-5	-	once	CASSFQGGETQYF	TGTGCCAGCAGCTTTCAAGGTGGGGAGACCCAGTACTTC
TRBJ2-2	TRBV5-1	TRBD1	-	CASSLISGTVTGELFF	TGCGCCAGCAGCTTGATTTCCGGGACAGTTACCGGGGAGCTGTTTTTT
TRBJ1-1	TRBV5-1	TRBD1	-	CASSLGTGGLKAFF	TGCGCCAGCAGCCTTGGGACAGGGGGATTGAAAGCTTTCTTT
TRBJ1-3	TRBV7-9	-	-	CASSFLNSGNTIYF	TGTGCCAGCAGCTTTCTCAATAGCGGAAACACCATATATTTT
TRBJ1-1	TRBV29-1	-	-	CSVTQSRGNTEAFF	TGCAGCGTTACTCAGAGCAGGGGTAACACTGAAGCTTTCTTT
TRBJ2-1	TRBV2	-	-	CASSWTGARIEQFF	TGTGCCAGCAGTTGGACGGGGGCTCGGATTGAGCAGTTCTTC
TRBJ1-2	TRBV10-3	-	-	CAIRPGGGSYGYTF	TGTGCCATCAGGCCTGGAGGGGGGAGCTATGGCTACACCTTC
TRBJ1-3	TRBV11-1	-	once	CASSFVDSGNTIYF	TGTGCCAGCAGCTTTGTAGACTCTGGAAACACCATATATTTT
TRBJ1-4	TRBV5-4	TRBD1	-	CASSIGVGTGMLAEKLFF	TGTGCCAGCAGCATTGGTGTCGGGACAGGGATGTTAGCGGAAAAACTGTTTTTT
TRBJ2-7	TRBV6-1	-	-	CASSEYAGVGVVYEQYF	TGTGCCAGCAGTGAATACGCAGGGGTTGGGGTTGTGTACGAGCAGTACTTC
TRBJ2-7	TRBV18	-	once	CASSPRRDGSSYEQYF	TGTGCCAGCTCACCACGCCGGGACGGGAGCTCCTACGAGCAGTACTTC
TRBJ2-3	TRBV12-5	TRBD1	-	CASGPPGQSTDTQYF	TGTGCTAGTGGTCCACCGGGACAGAGCACAGATACGCAGTATTTT
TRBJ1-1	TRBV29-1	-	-	CSVERDYTEAFF	TGCAGCGTTGAAAGGGACTACACTGAAGCTTTCTTT
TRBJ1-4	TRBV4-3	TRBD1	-	CASSQDGNRGSEKLFF	TGCGCCAGCAGCCAAGATGGGAACAGGGGCAGTGAAAAACTGTTTTTT
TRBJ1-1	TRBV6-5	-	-	CASSYSGSTLRAFF	TGTGCCAGCAGTTACTCCGGGTCCACCTTACGAGCTTTCTTT
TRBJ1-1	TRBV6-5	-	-	CASTEVIRNTEAFF	TGTGCCAGCACCGAGGTAATTCGCAACACTGAAGCTTTCTTT
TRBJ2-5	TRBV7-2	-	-	CASRPTSFETQYF	TGTGCCAGCAGGCCTACTAGCTTTGAGACCCAGTACTTC
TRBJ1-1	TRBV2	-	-	CASSEAGATTEAFF	TGTGCCAGCAGTGAAGCGGGTGCCACCACTGAAGCTTTCTTT
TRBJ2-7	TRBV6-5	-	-	CASSRTGGSYEQYF	TGTGCCAGCAGCCGAACGGGCGGCAGCTACGAGCAGTACTTC
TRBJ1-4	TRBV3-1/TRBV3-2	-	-	CASGRRGANEKLFF	TGTGCCAGCGGGAGGAGAGGGGCTAATGAAAAACTGTTTTTT
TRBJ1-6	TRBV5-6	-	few	CASSDQGYNSPLHF	TGTGCCAGCAGCGATCAGGGGTATAATTCACCCCTCCACTTT
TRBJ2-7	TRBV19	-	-	CASKETGAYEQYF	TGTGCCTCAAAGGAGACTGGGGCCTACGAGCAGTACTTC
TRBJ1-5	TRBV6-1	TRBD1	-	CASSDLQDRGVKPQHF	TGTGCCAGCAGTGATCTTCAGGACAGGGGAGTTAAGCCCCAGCATTTT
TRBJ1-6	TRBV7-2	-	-	CASSLVWAGSAVSPLHF	TGTGCCAGCAGCTTAGTCTGGGCGGGCTCGGCTGTTTCACCCCTCCACTTT
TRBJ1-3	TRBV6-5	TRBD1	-	CASSQQGSSGNTIYF	TGTGCCAGCAGTCAACAGGGGTCCTCTGGAAACACCATATATTTT
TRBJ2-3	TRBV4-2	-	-	CASSQETGATPTDTQYF	TGTGCCAGCAGCCAAGAAACGGGGGCCACCCCCACAGATACGCAGTATTTT
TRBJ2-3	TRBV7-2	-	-	CASSFDRSSTDTQYF	TGTGCCAGCAGCTTCGACAGATCTAGCACAGATACGCAGTATTTT
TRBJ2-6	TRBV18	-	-	CASSPVRGTPGANVLTF	TGTGCCAGCTCACCAGTTAGGGGAACTCCTGGGGCCAACGTCCTGACTTTC
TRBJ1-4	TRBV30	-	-	CAWSGKAVGGEKLFF	TGTGCCTGGAGCGGGAAGGCAGTTGGAGGTGAAAAACTGTTTTTT
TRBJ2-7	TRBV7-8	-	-	CASSRQSYEQYF	TGTGCCAGCAGCCGACAGTCCTACGAGCAGTACTTC
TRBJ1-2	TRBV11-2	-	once	CASSLVVTGDYGYTF	TGTGCCAGCAGCTTAGTCGTGACGGGGGACTATGGCTACACCTTC
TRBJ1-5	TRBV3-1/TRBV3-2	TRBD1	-	CASSRQGNQPQHF	TGTGCCAGCAGCCGACAGGGAAATCAGCCCCAGCATTTT
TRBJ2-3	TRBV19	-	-	CASRRDSYGTDTQYF	TGTGCCAGTAGAAGAGACTCCTATGGCACAGATACGCAGTATTTT
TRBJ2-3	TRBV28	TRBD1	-	CASYDHGTGSDTQYF	TGTGCCAGCTACGATCACGGGACAGGGTCCGATACGCAGTATTTT
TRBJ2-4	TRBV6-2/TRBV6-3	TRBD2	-	CASSLTSGGGAKNIQYF	TGTGCCAGCAGTTTGACTAGCGGGGGCGGAGCCAAAAACATTCAGTACTTC
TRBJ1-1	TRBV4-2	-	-	CASSQGLGGASTEAFF	TGTGCCAGCAGCCAAGGCCTGGGGGGGGCCTCCACTGAAGCTTTCTTT
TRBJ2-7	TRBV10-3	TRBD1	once	CAITGGQGGLEQYF	TGTGCCATCACGGGGGGACAGGGGGGACTCGAGCAGTACTTC
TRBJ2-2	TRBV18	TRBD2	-	CASSQTSGAVAGELFF	TGTGCCAGCTCACAGACTAGCGGGGCCGTGGCCGGGGAGCTGTTTTTT
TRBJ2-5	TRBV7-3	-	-	CASSLGVGETQYF	TGTGCCAGCAGCTTAGGAGTCGGAGAGACCCAGTACTTC
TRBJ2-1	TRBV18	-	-	CASSVGSSYNEQFF	TGTGCCAGCTCAGTCGGGAGCTCCTACAATGAGCAGTTCTTC
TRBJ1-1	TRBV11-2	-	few	CASSLNGAGNTEAFF	TGTGCCAGCAGCTTAAACGGGGCCGGGAACACTGAAGCTTTCTTT